This T cell receptor beta chain originates from a study of T cell responses to AZD1222 COVID-19 vaccine. Germline V gene lookup returns CDR1 LNHNV and CDR2 YYDKDF (reference sequence). V was shortened by 1 base and J by 3 bases, with 17 bases between the two germline ends. CDR3 length: 17 residues. The assay was immunoSEQ multiplex PCR, and TCRdb's table has in-frame clones only and misses some. The data show some 79,000 clones, 80% seen once. In the case of this clone: What it recognizes is unknown.

Study-level findings and limits: With two AZD1222 doses given, Spike-specific TCR breadth and depth both rose. Among spike-specific TCRs, nearly half reportedly target unmutated variant regions.

The sample consisted of peripheral blood, taken 28 days after the second AZD1222 dose. J is TRBJ2-3 and V is TRBV15, with TRBD1 as a possible D gene (5 bases). This sequence originates from an adult who received the AZD1222 COVID-19 vaccine. DNA for the CDR3: TGTGCCACCAGCAGAGGAAGGTTATTAGGGGTGACAGATACGCAGTATTTT. It encodes CATSRGRLLGVTDTQYF. Full variable domain (remainder filled in from reference TRBV15 and TRBJ2-3): DAMVIQNPRYQVTQFGKPVTLSCSQTLNHNVMYWYQQKSSQAPKLLFHYYDKDFNNEADTPDNFQSRRPNTSFCFLDIRSPGLGDTAMYLCATSRGRLLGVTDTQYFGPGTRLTVL.